Below, 16 T cell receptor beta chains from the same sample are listed, as sequenced in a study of cytomegalovirus exposure and HLA in healthy donors. Amplification used 60 Vbeta primers and 13 Jbeta primers. Measured with immunoSEQ multiplex PCR; TCRdb has only the in-frame clones, and not every one. The sample includes roughly 200,000 clones, approximately 88% of them seen just once. The specimen sequenced was PBMCs. These receptors all stem from a boy between 2 and 15 years old in good health and CMV-seronegative.

The chain combines TRBV19 with TRBJ2-1, with 11 bases fitting TRBD2. The V and J ends lost 3 bases and 6 bases, in that order; junction bases with no gene match: 7. The CDR3 has 16 residues. Germline V gene data show CDR1 as LNHDA and CDR2 as SQIVND (reference sequence). CDR3 residues: CASSIKLAGEVNEQFF. The CDR3 coding sequence is TGTGCCAGTAGTATTAAACTAGCGGGGGAGGTCAATGAGCAGTTCTTC.

The rearrangement joins TRBV2 to TRBJ1-2; unclear D gene. CDR3 length: 13 amino acids. Germline lookup yields CDR1 SNHLY and CDR2 FYNNEI. With 1 base removed from V and 0 bases from J, the gap between germline ends came to 3 bases. The CDR3 reads CASSEGANYGYTF. The CDR3 DNA is TGTGCCAGCAGTGAAGGAGCTAACTATGGCTACACCTTC. The full variable domain, with the rest looked up from reference TRBV2 and TRBJ1-2, is EPEVTQTPSHQVTQMGQEVILRCVPISNHLYFYWYRQILGQKVEFLVSFYNNEISEKSEIFDDQFSVERPDGSNFTLKIRSTKLEDSAMYFCASSEGANYGYTFGSGTRLTVV.

The CDR3 DNA reads TGTGCCAGCAGCCTGTCGTCTGGAAACACCATATATTTT. Protein: CASSLSSGNTIYF. The chain has TRBV7-9 and TRBJ1-3; D is uncertain. Per germline, CDR1 SEHNR and CDR2 FQNEAQ (reference sequence). The CDR3 is 13 amino acids. The V end lost 5 bases, the J end lost 1 base, and 6 bases lay between the germline ends.

V usage is TRBV13 and J usage is TRBJ2-2; 7 bases are a match to TRBD1. V lost 5 bases and J lost 1; bases outside the gene matches: 7. CDR1 and CDR2 from the germline V gene are PRHDT and FYEKMQ (reference sequence). The CDR3 covers 16 residues. CDR3 DNA sequence: TGTGCCAGCAGCGACAGGGAATTTGGGAACACCGGGGAGCTGTTTTTT. It encodes CASSDREFGNTGELFF.

This chain joins TRBV19 and TRBJ2-1; tentatively, D is TRBD2 (6 bases). CDR3 length: 15 residues. V dropped 6 bases and J dropped 4 bases, with 16 bases sitting between them. CDR1 is LNHDA, CDR2 SQIVND, per germline (reference sequence). The CDR3 DNA reads as TGTGCCAGTAGCGCTATAATCGGGGGTTACAATGAGCAGTTCTTC. It encodes CASSAIIGGYNEQFF.

The chain is built from TRBV4-1 and TRBJ2-1, with a possible D match to TRBD2 (7 bases). Germline V gene lookup returns CDR1 MGHRA and CDR2 YSYEKL. Trimming removed 6 bases from V and 7 bases from J, with 16 bases in between. This CDR3 spans 14 amino acids. CDR3 protein: CASSPGGSINEQFF. The CDR3 coding sequence is TGCGCCAGCAGTCCGGGGGGCTCCATTAATGAGCAGTTCTTC.

The V call is TRBV5-6, the J call TRBJ1-2; 9 bases are shared with TRBD1. The germline CDR1 and CDR2 sequences are SGHDT and YYEEEE. The CDR3 has 14 amino acids. V shed 4 bases, J shed 4 bases, and the junction held 5 bases outside the gene matches. The CDR3 bases are TGTGCCAGCAGCCCGGGACAGGGAGGCTATGGCTACACCTTC. Its protein is CASSPGQGGYGYTF.

A single count supports this clone. Other DNA sequences from this sample encode an identical CDR3 as well. The V call is TRBV27, the J call TRBJ2-4; tentative D call: TRBD1 (5 bases). CDR3 size: 14 residues. Germline CDR1 and CDR2: MNHEY and SMNVEV (reference sequence). The V end lost 2 bases, the J end lost 0 bases, and 5 bases lay between the germline ends. CDR3 sequence reads: CASSLRGAKNIQYF. The CDR3 DNA reads as TGTGCCAGCAGTTTAAGGGGAGCCAAAAACATTCAGTACTTC.

This clone was seen repeatedly, ten times or more. V gene TRBV11-1 combines with J gene TRBJ2-7, with D possibly being TRBD1 (5 bases). The CDR3 is 14 amino acids. The germline CDR1 and CDR2 sequences are SGHAT and FQDESV (reference sequence). Trimming shortened V by 3 bases and J by 9 bases, and 18 bases separated the two germline ends. The DNA for the CDR3 is TGTGCCAGCAGCTTGGACACCAGGGTCAAGCGGCAGTACTTC. Translating gives CASSLDTRVKRQYF.

The V and J genes are TRBV5-1 and TRBJ2-7; D is ambiguous. The CDR3 covers 13 residues. V lost 4 bases and J lost 2, with 10 bases in between. Germline CDR1 is SGHRS and CDR2 is YFSETQ. The CDR3 loop reads CASSPANPYEQYF. Here the CDR3 DNA reads TGCGCCAGCAGCCCCGCTAATCCCTACGAGCAGTACTTC.

V and J are TRBV7-2 and TRBJ2-1; TRBD2 aligns across 9 bases. Germline V gene sequence: CDR1 SGHTA, CDR2 FQGNSA. The V gene end was trimmed by 1 base and the J gene end by 6 bases; junction bases not matched to a gene: 4. This CDR3 is built from 15 residues. CDR3 protein: CASSLGGRGGNEQFF. The CDR3 DNA is TGTGCCAGCAGCTTAGGCGGGAGGGGCGGCAATGAGCAGTTCTTC. Together with reference TRBV7-2 and TRBJ2-1, the CDR3 gives the full variable domain: GAGVSQSPSNKVTEKGKDVELRCDPISGHTALYWYRQSLGQGLEFLIYFQGNSAPDKSGLPSDRFSAERTGGSVSTLTIQRTQQEDSAVYLCASSLGGRGGNEQFFGPGTRLTVL.

The genes are TRBV6-1 and TRBJ2-1, with 11 bases matching TRBD2. The CDR3 is 16 residues long. J gave up 5 bases and V 2 bases, and 5 bases lay outside the gene matches. CDR1 is MNHNS and CDR2 is SASEGT in the germline V gene. The CDR3 coding sequence is TGTGCCAGCAGTGAAAGCCCTAGCGGGGGGAACAATGAGCAGTTCTTC. This codes for CASSESPSGGNNEQFF.

The gene calls are TRBV4-1 and TRBJ2-3, with TRBD2 matching over 8 bases. The junction had 4 bases not matched to a gene; V was cut back by 5 bases and J by 3 bases. CDR3 length: 14 residues. Germline CDR1 is MGHRA and CDR2 is YSYEKL. The CDR3 nucleotides read TGCGCCAGCAGCGGGACTAGAGGTACAGATACGCAGTATTTT. This gives the protein CASSGTRGTDTQYF.

This rearrangement joins TRBV5-1 to TRBJ1-4, with 9 bases lining up with TRBD1. Germline V gives CDR1 SGHRS, CDR2 YFSETQ. V dropped 4 bases and J dropped 7; count of bases not matched to a gene: 8. The CDR3 is 15 residues long. CDR3: CASSPDGTGLEKLFF. The CDR3, as DNA: TGCGCCAGCAGCCCGGACGGGACAGGGCTTGAAAAACTGTTTTTT.

The chain combines TRBV20-1 with TRBJ2-5; D unclear. The CDR3 length is 11 residues. With 0 bases removed from V and 5 bases from J, the gap between germline ends came to 4 bases. Per the germline V gene, CDR1 is DFQATT and CDR2 is SNEGSKA (reference sequence). The CDR3 reads CSARDLETQYF. The CDR3 nucleotides are TGCAGTGCTAGAGATCTGGAGACCCAGTACTTC.

The chain recombines TRBV12-5 with TRBJ2-2; TRBD1 might be the D (5 bases). The CDR3 covers 18 residues. Trimming left V 1 base short and J 3 bases short, with 18 bases between. Per germline, CDR1 LGHNT and CDR2 FRNRAP. The CDR3 DNA reads TGTGCTAGTGGTTTGGCCCTCTGGATAGGACAACACACCGGGGAGCTGTTTTTT. It codes for CASGLALWIGQHTGELFF.